This record looks at one T cell receptor (beta chain) sequence and its context. These data are taken from a study of CD8 T cells in Susac syndrome. Reverse transcription used about 0.5 to 1 ug RNA and random hexamers. Amplification of TCR beta CDR3 used immunoSEQ multiplex PCR across 54 Vbeta and 13 Jbeta. TCRdb recomputed calls from the immunoSEQ multiplex PCR reads with MiXCR, one row per CDR3 protein. The sample gives 150,000 to 190,000 distinct CDR3 sequences, around 95% of which show up once; 0.14% to 0.15% is in the top ten. CDR3 length: 18 residues. Control patients had untreated stable or active relapsing-remitting multiple sclerosis by revised McDonald criteria. TEMRA cells were enriched by FACS, and CD4+ and CD8+ T cells were negatively isolated.

The sequence derives from a human donor with multiple sclerosis. V gene TRBV21-1 combines with J gene TRBJ1-6. TRBV21-1 has pseudogene status. What was sequenced was CD8+ T cells from PBMCs. CDR3 coding DNA: TGTGCCAGCAGCAAACGGGGAGCGGCGAGCTCCTATAATTCACCCCTCCACTTT. This encodes CASSKRGAASSYNSPLHF.